The clone carrying this TCR beta chain was detected once. Clones were read by immunoSEQ multiplex PCR, and TCRdb kept only the in-frame ones, dropping some. The data show fewer than 80,000 clones, around 74% seen once. The data derive from a study of blood T cell repertoires in COVID-19. The germline V gene encodes CDR1 LGHDT and CDR2 YNNKEL (reference sequence). Trimming left V 1 base short and J 7 bases short, with 22 bases between. The CDR3 is 17 amino acids. The sequencing sample was made of peripheral blood. This TCR was recovered from a woman aged 80 or over with acute or convalescent COVID-19. The chain uses TRBV3-1 (or the pseudogene TRBV3-2) and TRBJ2-5; a possible D gene is TRBD1 (5 bases). The CDR3: CASSQVRSGRWGPTQYF. As DNA, the CDR3 is TGTGCCAGCAGCCAAGTGCGGTCCGGACGGTGGGGCCCGACCCAGTACTTC.